One sample yielded the 25 T cell receptor beta chains listed below, sequenced in a study of OX40 agonist ivuxolimab in advanced cancers. The protocol was immunoSEQ multiplex PCR, while the TCRdb copy is restricted to in-frame clones and leaves out a portion. The table lists 53,000 or so clones, 85% to 95% of them singletons. Source: CD4+ or CD8+ T cells sorted from blood, taken in a trial of the OX40 agonist ivuxolimab. These receptors all come from an adult with an advanced solid tumor such as melanoma, head and neck, liver or kidney cancer.

The count of this clone is one. J is TRBJ2-2 and V is TRBV30, with no clear D. V was clipped by 1 base and J by 5 bases, with 8 bases between them. The CDR3 loop spans 13 amino acids. Germline V gene sequence: CDR1 GTSNPN, CDR2 SVGIG (reference sequence). The CDR3 DNA sequence: TGTGCCTGGAGTGAGTACCCGACCGGGGAGCTGTTTTTT. This encodes CAWSEYPTGELFF.

V usage is TRBV9 and J usage is TRBJ2-7, with 7 bases matching TRBD1. Per germline, CDR1 SGDLS and CDR2 YYNGEE. The ends lost 4 bases at V and 3 bases at J; junction bases unmatched: 10. This CDR3 is built from 15 residues. The CDR3 region is CASSPGDRVFYEQYF. CDR3 nucleotides: TGTGCCAGCAGCCCCGGCGACAGGGTCTTCTACGAGCAGTACTTC.

The chain carries TRBV28 and TRBJ1-1; no clear D gene. The length of the CDR3 is 15 residues. Between the trimmed V and J ends, which lost 2 bases and 1 base, there was a span of 11 bases. The V gene's germline CDR1 is MDHEN and CDR2 SYDVKM. This CDR3 is CASSLLGIPNTEAFF. CDR3 sequence (DNA): TGTGCCAGCAGTTTACTCGGCATCCCGAACACTGAAGCTTTCTTT.

The rearrangement links TRBV28 to TRBJ2-7; TRBD1 aligns across 9 bases. Germline V lookup: CDR1 MDHEN, CDR2 SYDVKM. J was trimmed by 4 bases and V by 10 bases; bases with no gene match: 14. The CDR3 is 15 amino acids. The CDR3 sequence is CATYPADRGFYEQYF. In DNA form, the CDR3 reads TGTGCCACCTACCCCGCGGACAGGGGTTTTTACGAGCAGTACTTC.

This clone was picked up one time. V usage is TRBV4-3 and J usage is TRBJ2-3, with D possibly matching TRBD1 (6 bases). Trimming took 0 bases from V and 1 from J, leaving 11 bases between them. From germline, CDR1 is LGHNA and CDR2 YSLEER. The CDR3 covers 16 residues. The CDR3 protein is CASSQDLQGRTDTQYF. The CDR3 nucleotides are TGCGCCAGCAGCCAAGATTTACAGGGACGCACAGATACGCAGTATTTT.

The J gene is TRBJ1-1, the V gene TRBV29-1; no firm D call. V gave up 7 bases and J gave up 1 base, with 13 bases separating them. The CDR3 has 13 residues. Germline values: CDR1 SQVTM, CDR2 ANQGSEA. The CDR3 reads CSEGASTNTEAFF. The DNA of the CDR3 is TGCAGCGAGGGAGCTTCAACGAACACTGAAGCTTTCTTT.

This clone appeared once. V gene TRBV7-8 combines with J gene TRBJ2-1; D is possibly TRBD2 (6 bases). The germline V and J ends were trimmed by 5 bases and 8 bases, with 19 bases remaining between them. The germline gives CDR1 SGHVS, CDR2 FQNEAQ. This CDR3 is 15 amino acids long. The CDR3 reads CASSQVLAALYEQFF. In DNA, the CDR3 is TGTGCCAGCAGCCAAGTATTAGCGGCTTTATATGAGCAGTTCTTC.

The chain recombines TRBV10-3 with TRBJ2-7; 7 positions match TRBD2. From germline, CDR1 is ENHRY and CDR2 SYGVKD. The CDR3 is made up of 15 amino acids. J gave up 0 bases and V 3 bases, and 5 bases lay outside the gene matches. CDR3 region: CAISDGGDSSYEQYF. In DNA form, the CDR3 reads TGTGCCATCAGTGATGGGGGGGACTCCTCCTACGAGCAGTACTTC.

The CDR3 reads CASSPGVGYTEAFF. For the CDR3, the DNA is TGTGCCAGTAGTCCTGGGGTAGGGTACACTGAAGCTTTCTTT. The chain is built from TRBV19 and TRBJ1-1; D call uncertain. This CDR3 is 14 amino acids long. The germline CDR1 and CDR2 sequences are LNHDA and SQIVND (reference sequence). Deletions cut 5 bases from V and 3 bases from J, with 13 bases between.

V usage is TRBV4-3 and J usage is TRBJ2-1; possibly TRBD2 for D (5 bases). The CDR3 has 16 residues. The ends were cut back, 0 bases at V and 8 bases at J, with 17 bases in the middle. Germline assignment: CDR1 LGHNA and CDR2 YSLEER. CDR3 coding DNA: TGCGCCAGCAGCCAAGATCGGAGCGAGACTACCTATGAGCAGTTCTTC. This encodes CASSQDRSETTYEQFF.

The chain recombines TRBV27 with TRBJ1-2; 10 bases line up with TRBD1. The J segment lost 4 bases and the V segment lost 5 bases, leaving 10 bases of the junction unmatched. CDR1 is MNHEY, CDR2 SMNVEV, per germline (reference sequence). This CDR3 is 16 amino acids long. The DNA for the CDR3 is TGTGCCAGCAGTCTCCGGGTGGGACAGGGGATCTATGGCTACACCTTC. This encodes CASSLRVGQGIYGYTF.

Comments on this clone: The junction departs from the called germline gene at one end, perhaps through a read error. The genes are TRBV28 and TRBJ2-3; the match to TRBD2 covers 8 bases. This CDR3 has 14 residues. CDR1 is MDHEN and CDR2 is SYDVKM in the germline V gene. The CDR3 reads CAAGGVFSTDMQYF. DNA for the CDR3: TGTGCCGCCGGGGGGGTCTTTAGCACAGATATGCAGTATTTT.

This chain joins TRBV5-6 and TRBJ2-5; TRBD1 matches at 9 bases. The CDR3 is 15 amino acids. Trimming took 4 bases from V and 3 from J; bases not matched to a gene: 7. From germline, CDR1 is SGHDT and CDR2 YYEEEE. The CDR3 sequence is CASSGGTGFKETQYF. Written as DNA, the CDR3 is TGTGCCAGCAGCGGCGGGACAGGGTTTAAAGAGACCCAGTACTTC.

The rearrangement uses TRBV6-4 and TRBJ2-1; TRBD1 is a possible D gene (6 bases). The CDR3 has 13 residues. Germline CDR1 MRHNA, CDR2 SNTAGT. V was clipped by 2 bases and J by 5 bases, with 7 bases between them. As DNA, the CDR3 is TGTGCCAGCAGTGACCGGGACAACAATGAGCAGTTCTTC. Protein sequence: CASSDRDNNEQFF.

Turning to this clone: The same CDR3 also results from other DNA sequences found in this sample. J is TRBJ2-7 and V is TRBV9; D may be TRBD1 or TRBD2 (6 bases each). The CDR3 loop spans 14 amino acids. The ends were cut back, 2 bases at V and 4 bases at J, with 13 bases in the middle. From germline, CDR1 is SGDLS and CDR2 YYNGEE. CDR3 DNA: TGTGCCAGCAGCGTGGGGGGCGCGGGTTACGAGCAGTACTTC. Translation: CASSVGGAGYEQYF.

About this clone itself: A junction boundary mismatches the germline segment, possibly from a read error. The V gene is TRBV9, the J gene TRBJ2-5; D not certain. The CDR3 spans 14 residues. Germline V gene data show CDR1 as SGDLS and CDR2 as YYNGEE. DNA of the CDR3: TGTGCCAGCAACGTAGAAGACGCCCAAGAGACCCAGTACTTC. Translated: CASNVEDAQETQYF.

The chain has TRBV30 and TRBJ2-1; maybe TRBD2 (6 bases). CDR1 is GTSNPN and CDR2 is SVGIG in the germline V gene (reference sequence). The CDR3 has 16 residues. V lost 0 bases and J lost 5, with 17 bases in between. The CDR3 sequence is CAWSVPPSWGDNEQFF. DNA of the CDR3: TGTGCCTGGAGTGTACCCCCTAGCTGGGGGGACAATGAGCAGTTCTTC.

The CDR3 DNA reads TGCGCCGGGTTTAAAAGAGGGGTTGGAAACACCATATATTTT. This sequence encodes CAGFKRGVGNTIYF. The genes are TRBV10-1 and TRBJ1-3; tentative D call: TRBD1 (5 bases). This CDR3 spans 14 amino acids. The V and J ends lost 11 bases and 3 bases respectively, with 17 bases between them. CDR1 is WNHNN and CDR2 is SYGVQD in the germline V gene (reference sequence).

The chain couples TRBV4-2 to TRBJ2-1, with 11 bases that match TRBD2. Germline assignment: CDR1 LGHNA and CDR2 YNFKEQ. V shed 4 bases, J shed 2 bases, and the junction held 4 bases outside the gene matches. CDR3 length equals 16 residues. The CDR3 is CASSLRLAGPYNEQFF. The CDR3 coding sequence is TGTGCCAGCAGCCTAAGACTAGCGGGGCCCTACAATGAGCAGTTCTTC.

This clone was found once. This rearrangement joins TRBV7-2 to TRBJ2-7; 8 bases match TRBD2. The length of the CDR3 is 16 residues. Germline V lookup: CDR1 SGHTA, CDR2 FQGNSA. The V and J ends lost 2 bases and 3 bases, in that order; junction bases with no gene match: 9. The CDR3 coding sequence is TGTGCCAGCAGCTTAAACGGGAGGGCGGGGGGCTACGAGCAGTACTTC. Amino acids: CASSLNGRAGGYEQYF.

The chain links TRBV11-2 to TRBJ2-7, with no clear D. V shed 1 base and J shed 5 bases, with 3 bases lying between them. There are 11 residues in the CDR3. CDR1 SGHAT and CDR2 FQNNGV come from the germline V gene. CDR3 sequence: CASSLVDEQYF. CDR3 bases: TGTGCCAGCAGCTTAGTGGACGAGCAGTACTTC.

V gene TRBV4-1 combines with J gene TRBJ2-7; D gene ambiguous. Deletions cut 4 bases from V and 1 base from J, with 8 bases between. The CDR3 extends over 13 amino acids. Germline V CDR1 and CDR2: MGHRA, YSYEKL. Here the CDR3 DNA reads TGCGCCAGCAGCCGAACAGTATCCTACGAGCAGTACTTC. The encoded protein is CASSRTVSYEQYF.

The genes are TRBV11-2 and TRBJ2-1, with D uncertain. Trimming took off 2 bases at V and 9 bases at J, with 17 bases between the two ends. Germline assignment: CDR1 SGHAT and CDR2 FQNNGV. The CDR3 has 15 amino acids. For the CDR3, the DNA is TGTGCCAGCAGCTTAATTCCAGGTGGGTTCCCTGAGCAGTTCTTC. It yields the protein CASSLIPGGFPEQFF.

The rearrangement links TRBV6-6 to TRBJ1-2; 9 positions agree with TRBD1. Germline V CDR1 and CDR2: MNHNY, SVGAGI (reference sequence). The CDR3 length is 15 residues. Unmatched junction bases numbered 7, after V lost 0 bases and J lost 8 bases. The CDR3 nucleotides are TGTGCCAGCAGTTACTCGATTGCAGGGACAGGGGGCTACACCTTC. Residues: CASSYSIAGTGGYTF.

The V call is TRBV4-1, the J call TRBJ2-2, with 9 positions matching TRBD2. The trim removed 4 bases at V and 7 bases at J, leaving 7 bases unmatched. CDR3 length equals 15 residues. Germline V gene sequence: CDR1 MGHRA, CDR2 YSYEKL. The CDR3 sequence: CASSLSGSGYGELFF. The CDR3 DNA reads as TGCGCCAGCAGCCTTAGCGGGAGTGGTTACGGGGAGCTGTTTTTT.